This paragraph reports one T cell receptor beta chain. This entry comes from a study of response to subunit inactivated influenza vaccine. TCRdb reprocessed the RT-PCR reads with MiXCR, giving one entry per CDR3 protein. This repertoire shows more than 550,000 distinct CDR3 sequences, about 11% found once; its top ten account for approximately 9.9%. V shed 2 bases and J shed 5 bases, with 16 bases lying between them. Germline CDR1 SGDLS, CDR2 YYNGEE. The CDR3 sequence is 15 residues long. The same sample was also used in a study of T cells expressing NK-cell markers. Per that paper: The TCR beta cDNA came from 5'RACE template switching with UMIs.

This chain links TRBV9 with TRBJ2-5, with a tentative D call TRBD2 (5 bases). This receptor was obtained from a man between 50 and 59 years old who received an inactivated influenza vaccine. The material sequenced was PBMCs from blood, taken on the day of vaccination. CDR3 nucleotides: TGTGCCAGCAGCGTCCGGGATGGCCAATTGGAGACCCAGTACTTC. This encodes CASSVRDGQLETQYF.